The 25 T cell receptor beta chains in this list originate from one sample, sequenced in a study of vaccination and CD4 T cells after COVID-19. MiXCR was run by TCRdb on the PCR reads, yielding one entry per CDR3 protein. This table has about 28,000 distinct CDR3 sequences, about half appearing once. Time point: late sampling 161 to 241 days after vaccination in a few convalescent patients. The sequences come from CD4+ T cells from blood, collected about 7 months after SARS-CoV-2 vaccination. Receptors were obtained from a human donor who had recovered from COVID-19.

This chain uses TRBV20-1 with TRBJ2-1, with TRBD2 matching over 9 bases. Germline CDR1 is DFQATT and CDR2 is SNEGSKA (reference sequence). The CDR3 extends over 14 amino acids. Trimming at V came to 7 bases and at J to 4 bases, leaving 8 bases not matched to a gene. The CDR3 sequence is CSGGSSGTYNEQFF. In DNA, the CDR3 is TGCAGTGGGGGGTCTAGCGGGACGTACAATGAGCAGTTCTTC.

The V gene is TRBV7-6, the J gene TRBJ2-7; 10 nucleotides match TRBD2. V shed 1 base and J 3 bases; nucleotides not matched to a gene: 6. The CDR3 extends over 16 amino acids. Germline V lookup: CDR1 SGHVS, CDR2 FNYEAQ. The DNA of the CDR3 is TGTGCCAGCAGCTTAGAGGCTAGCGGGAGTCTCTACGAGCAGTACTTC. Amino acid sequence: CASSLEASGSLYEQYF. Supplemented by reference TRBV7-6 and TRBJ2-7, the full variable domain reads GAGVSQSPRYKVTKRGQDVALRCDPISGHVSLYWYRQALGQGPEFLTYFNYEAQQDKSGLPNDRFSAERPEGSISTLTIQRTEQRDSAMYRCASSLEASGSLYEQYFGPGTRLTVT.

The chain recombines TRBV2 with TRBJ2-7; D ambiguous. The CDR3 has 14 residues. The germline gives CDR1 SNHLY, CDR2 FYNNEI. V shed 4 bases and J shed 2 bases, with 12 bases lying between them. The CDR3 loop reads CASSARQLPYEQYF. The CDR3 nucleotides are TGTGCCAGCAGTGCCCGCCAGCTTCCCTACGAGCAGTACTTC.

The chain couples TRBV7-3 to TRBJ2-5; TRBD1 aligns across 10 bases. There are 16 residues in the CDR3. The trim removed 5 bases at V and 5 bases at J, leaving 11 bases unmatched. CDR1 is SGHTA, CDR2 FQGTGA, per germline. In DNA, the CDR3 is TGTGCCAGCAGCACCCTGGACAGGGGGAGTCGGGAGACCCAGTACTTC. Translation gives CASSTLDRGSRETQYF. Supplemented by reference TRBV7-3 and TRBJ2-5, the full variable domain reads GAGVSQTPSNKVTEKGKYVELRCDPISGHTALYWYRQSLGQGPEFLIYFQGTGAADDSGLPNDRFFAVRPEGSVSTLKIQRTERGDSAVYLCASSTLDRGSRETQYFGPGTRLLVL.

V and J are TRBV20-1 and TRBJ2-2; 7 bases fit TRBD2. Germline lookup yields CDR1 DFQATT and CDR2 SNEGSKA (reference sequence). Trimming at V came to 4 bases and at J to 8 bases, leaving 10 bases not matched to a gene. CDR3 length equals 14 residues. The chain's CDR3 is CSAKWDYPGGELFF. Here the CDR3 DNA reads TGCAGTGCTAAGTGGGACTACCCGGGGGGGGAGCTGTTTTTT.

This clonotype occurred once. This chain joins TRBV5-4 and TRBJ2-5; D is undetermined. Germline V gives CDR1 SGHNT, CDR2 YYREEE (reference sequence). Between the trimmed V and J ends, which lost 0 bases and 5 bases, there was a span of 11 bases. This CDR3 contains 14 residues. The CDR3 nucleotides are TGTGCCAGCAGCTTGGCGTCGGGTTCGGAGACCCAGTACTTC. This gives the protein CASSLASGSETQYF.

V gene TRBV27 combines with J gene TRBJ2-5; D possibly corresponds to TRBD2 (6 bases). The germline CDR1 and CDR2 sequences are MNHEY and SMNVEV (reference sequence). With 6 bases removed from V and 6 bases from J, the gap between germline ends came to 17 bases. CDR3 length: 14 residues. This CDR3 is CASRQGGERQTQYF. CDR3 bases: TGTGCCAGCAGACAAGGCGGGGAGAGGCAGACCCAGTACTTC.

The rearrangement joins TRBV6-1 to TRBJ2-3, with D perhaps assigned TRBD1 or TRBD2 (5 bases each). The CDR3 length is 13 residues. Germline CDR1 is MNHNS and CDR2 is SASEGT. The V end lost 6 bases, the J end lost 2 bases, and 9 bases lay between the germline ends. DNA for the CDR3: TGTGCCAGCAGGCCCGGGGCCACAGATACGCAGTATTTT. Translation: CASRPGATDTQYF.

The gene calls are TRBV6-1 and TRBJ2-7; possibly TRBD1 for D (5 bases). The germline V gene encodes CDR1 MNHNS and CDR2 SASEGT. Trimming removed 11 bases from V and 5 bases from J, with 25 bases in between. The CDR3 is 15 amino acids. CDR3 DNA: TGTGCCGGACCGGAAAGACCTAAAGGGGCAAACGAGCAGTACTTC. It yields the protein CAGPERPKGANEQYF.

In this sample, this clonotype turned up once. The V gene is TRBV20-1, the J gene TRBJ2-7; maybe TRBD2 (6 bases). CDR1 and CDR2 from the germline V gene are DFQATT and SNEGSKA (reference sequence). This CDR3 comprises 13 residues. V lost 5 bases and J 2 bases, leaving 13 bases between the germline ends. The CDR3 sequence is CSAFDGSPYEQYF. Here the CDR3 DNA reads TGCAGTGCTTTCGACGGGAGTCCCTACGAGCAGTACTTC.

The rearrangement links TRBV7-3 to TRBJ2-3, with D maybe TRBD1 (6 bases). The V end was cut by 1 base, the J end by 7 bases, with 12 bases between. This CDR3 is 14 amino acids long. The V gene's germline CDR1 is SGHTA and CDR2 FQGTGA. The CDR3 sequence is CASSLSRDKNTQYF. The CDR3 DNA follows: TGTGCCAGCAGCTTAAGTCGGGACAAAAATACGCAGTATTTT.

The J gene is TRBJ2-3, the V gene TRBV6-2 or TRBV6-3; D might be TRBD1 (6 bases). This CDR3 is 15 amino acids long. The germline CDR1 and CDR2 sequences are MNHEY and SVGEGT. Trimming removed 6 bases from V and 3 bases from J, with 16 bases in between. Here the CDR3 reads CASSLYRASTDTQYF. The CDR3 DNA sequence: TGTGCCAGCAGCCTATACAGGGCTTCAACAGATACGCAGTATTTT.

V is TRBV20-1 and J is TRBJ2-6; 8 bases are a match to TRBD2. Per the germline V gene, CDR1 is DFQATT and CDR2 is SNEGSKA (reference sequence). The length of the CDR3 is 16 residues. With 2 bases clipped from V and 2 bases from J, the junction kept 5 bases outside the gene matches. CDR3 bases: TGCAGTGCTAGAAACGGGGGGGTCGCTGGGGCCAACGTCCTGACTTTC. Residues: CSARNGGVAGANVLTF.

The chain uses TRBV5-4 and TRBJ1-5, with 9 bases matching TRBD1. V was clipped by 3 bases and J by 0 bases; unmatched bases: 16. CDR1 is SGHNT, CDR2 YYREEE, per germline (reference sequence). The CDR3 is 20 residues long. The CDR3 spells CASSYPGRGQGRYSNQPQHF. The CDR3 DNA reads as TGTGCCAGCAGCTACCCAGGGAGGGGACAGGGCCGGTATAGCAATCAGCCCCAGCATTTT.

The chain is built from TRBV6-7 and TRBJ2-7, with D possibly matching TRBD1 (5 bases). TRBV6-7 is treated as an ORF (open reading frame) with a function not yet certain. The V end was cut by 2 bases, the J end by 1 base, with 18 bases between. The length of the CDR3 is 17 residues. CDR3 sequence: CASSYRGSFESSYEQYF. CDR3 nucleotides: TGTGCCAGCAGTTACAGGGGCAGTTTCGAGTCATCCTACGAGCAGTACTTC.

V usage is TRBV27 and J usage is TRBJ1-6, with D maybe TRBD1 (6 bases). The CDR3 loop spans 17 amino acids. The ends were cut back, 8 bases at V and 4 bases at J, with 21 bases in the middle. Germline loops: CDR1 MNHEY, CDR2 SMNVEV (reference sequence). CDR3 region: CASQSIFGTRYNSPLHF. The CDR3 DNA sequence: TGTGCCAGCCAGTCTATATTCGGGACACGGTATAATTCACCCCTCCACTTT.

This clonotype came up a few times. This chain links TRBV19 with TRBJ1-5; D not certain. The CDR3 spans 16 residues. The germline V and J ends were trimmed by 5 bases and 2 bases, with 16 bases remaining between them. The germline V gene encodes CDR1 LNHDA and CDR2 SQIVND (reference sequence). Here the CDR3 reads CASSLPGPSGNQPQHF. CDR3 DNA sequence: TGTGCCAGTAGTCTTCCCGGGCCGTCGGGCAATCAGCCCCAGCATTTT.

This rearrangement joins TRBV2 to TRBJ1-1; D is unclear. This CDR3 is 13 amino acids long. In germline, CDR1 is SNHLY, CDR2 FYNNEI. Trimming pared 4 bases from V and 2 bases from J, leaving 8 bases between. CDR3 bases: TGTGCCAGCAGTGGGGAATTCAACACTGAAGCTTTCTTT. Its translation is CASSGEFNTEAFF.

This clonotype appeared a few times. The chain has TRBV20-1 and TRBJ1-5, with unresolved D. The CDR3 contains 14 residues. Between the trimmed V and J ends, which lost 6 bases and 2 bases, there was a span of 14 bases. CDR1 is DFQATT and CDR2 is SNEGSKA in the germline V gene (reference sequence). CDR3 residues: CSASREGGNQPQHF. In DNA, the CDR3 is TGCAGTGCGTCTCGTGAGGGCGGCAATCAGCCCCAGCATTTT.

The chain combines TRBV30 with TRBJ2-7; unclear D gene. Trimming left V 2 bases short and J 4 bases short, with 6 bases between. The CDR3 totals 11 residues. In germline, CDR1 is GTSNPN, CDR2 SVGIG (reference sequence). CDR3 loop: CAWSSMYEQYF. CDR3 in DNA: TGTGCCTGGAGTAGTATGTACGAGCAGTACTTC.

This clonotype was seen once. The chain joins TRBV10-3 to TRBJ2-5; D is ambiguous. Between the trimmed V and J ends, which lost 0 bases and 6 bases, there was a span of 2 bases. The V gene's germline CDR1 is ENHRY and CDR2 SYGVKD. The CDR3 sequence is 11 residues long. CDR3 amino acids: CAISESQTQYF. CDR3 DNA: TGTGCCATCAGTGAGTCGCAGACCCAGTACTTC.

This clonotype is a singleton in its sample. The CDR3 region is CSARAQGSSIGEAFF. CDR3 bases: TGCAGTGCTAGAGCTCAGGGTTCGAGTATAGGTGAAGCTTTCTTT. The chain joins TRBV20-1 to TRBJ1-1; TRBD1 might be the D (5 bases). Germline lookup yields CDR1 DFQATT and CDR2 SNEGSKA (reference sequence). The CDR3 length is 15 residues. The ends were cut back, 1 base at V and 7 bases at J, with 19 bases in the middle.

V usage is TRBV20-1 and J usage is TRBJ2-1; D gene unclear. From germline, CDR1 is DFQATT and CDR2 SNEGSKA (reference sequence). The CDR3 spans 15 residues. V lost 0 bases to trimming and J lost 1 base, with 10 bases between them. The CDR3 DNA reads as TGCAGTGCTAGAGATTCTAGTAGGTCCTACAATGAGCAGTTCTTC. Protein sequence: CSARDSSRSYNEQFF.

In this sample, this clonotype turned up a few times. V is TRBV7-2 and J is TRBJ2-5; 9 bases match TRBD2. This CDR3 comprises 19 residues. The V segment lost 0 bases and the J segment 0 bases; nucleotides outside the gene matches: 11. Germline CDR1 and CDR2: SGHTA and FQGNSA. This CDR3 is CASSLARSLAGAYQETQYF. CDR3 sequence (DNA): TGTGCCAGCAGCTTAGCTAGAAGTTTAGCGGGGGCGTACCAAGAGACCCAGTACTTC.

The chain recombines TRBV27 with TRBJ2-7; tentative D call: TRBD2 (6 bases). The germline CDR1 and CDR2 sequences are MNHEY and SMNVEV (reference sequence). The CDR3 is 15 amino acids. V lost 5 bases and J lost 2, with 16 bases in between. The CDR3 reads CASSLTGGGTYEQYF. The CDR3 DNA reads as TGTGCCAGCAGTCTCACAGGCGGCGGGACCTACGAGCAGTACTTC.